Included here is one T cell receptor (beta chain) sequence, with context. This sample was taken from a study of blood T cell repertoires in COVID-19. Assay used: immunoSEQ multiplex PCR; TCRdb lists only in-frame clones, some missing. The data contain more than 70,000 clones, 65% to 90% of them seen just once; the ten biggest clones take up 3.5% to 4%. The sequence was collected from a man aged 55-75 years with acute or convalescent COVID-19. Sequencing was carried out using peripheral blood.

The CDR3 reads CASSQSGTNQETQYF. CDR3 coding DNA: TGTGCCAGCAGCCAATCTGGGACTAACCAAGAGACCCAGTACTTC. The V gene is TRBV7-2, the J gene TRBJ2-5; 7 nucleotides match TRBD2. The CDR3 is 15 residues long. Germline values: CDR1 SGHTA, CDR2 FQGNSA. The junction had 6 bases not matched to a gene; V was cut back by 5 bases and J by 0 bases.